Below, one T cell receptor beta chain is given with its context. With V trimmed by 7 bases and J by 3 bases, 6 bases remained unmatched. The CDR3 runs to 15 residues. Germline CDR1 is MNHEY and CDR2 is SMNVEV (reference sequence). Methods used by the authors: Nucleated cell counts were estimated from reference gene primer amplification. Assay: immunoSEQ multiplex PCR; the TCRdb copy retains only in-frame clones and omits some. Clone size and the V and J calls come from that table; the DNA yielded D and trimming. The sample lists 300,000 or so clones, approximately 90% occurring once. The data belong to a study of blood T cell repertoires in COVID-19. Overall study context: Sample material is recorded as cDNA or gDNA derived from T cells, B-cell-depleted T cells, or PBMCs.

The J gene is TRBJ2-1, the V gene TRBV27; the match to TRBD1 covers 10 bases. The specimen was peripheral blood. This TCR came from a woman between 40 and 55 years old with acute or convalescent COVID-19. The DNA for the CDR3 is TGTGCCAGCAAGGTGACAGGGGGCATCTACAATGAGCAGTTCTTC. It yields the protein CASKVTGGIYNEQFF.